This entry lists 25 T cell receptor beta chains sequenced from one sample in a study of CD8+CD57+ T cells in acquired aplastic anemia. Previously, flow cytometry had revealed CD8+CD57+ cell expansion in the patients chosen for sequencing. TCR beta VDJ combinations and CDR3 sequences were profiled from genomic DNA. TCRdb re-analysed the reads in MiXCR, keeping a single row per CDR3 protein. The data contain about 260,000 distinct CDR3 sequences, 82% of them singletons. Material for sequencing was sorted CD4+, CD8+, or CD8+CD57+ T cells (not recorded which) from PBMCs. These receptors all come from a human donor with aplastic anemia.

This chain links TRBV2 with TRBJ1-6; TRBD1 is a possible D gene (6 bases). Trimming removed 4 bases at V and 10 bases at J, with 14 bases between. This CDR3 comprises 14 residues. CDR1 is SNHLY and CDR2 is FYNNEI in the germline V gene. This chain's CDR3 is CASSARRGNSPLHF. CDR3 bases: TGTGCCAGCAGTGCACGCAGGGGAAACTCACCCCTCCACTTT.

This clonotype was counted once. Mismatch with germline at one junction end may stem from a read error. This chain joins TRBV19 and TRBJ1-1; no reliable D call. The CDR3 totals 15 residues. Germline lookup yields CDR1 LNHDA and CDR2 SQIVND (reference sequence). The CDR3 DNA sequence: TGTGCCAGTAGTATAGCTAGCGCAGCCTACACTGAGGCTTTCTTC. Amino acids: CASSIASAAYTEAFF.

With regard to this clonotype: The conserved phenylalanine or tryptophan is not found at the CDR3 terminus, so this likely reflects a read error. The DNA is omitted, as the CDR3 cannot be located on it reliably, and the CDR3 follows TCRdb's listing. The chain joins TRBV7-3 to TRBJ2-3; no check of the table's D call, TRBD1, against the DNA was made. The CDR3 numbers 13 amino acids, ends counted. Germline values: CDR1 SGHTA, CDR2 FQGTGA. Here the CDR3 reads CASSSGGTWGQTH.

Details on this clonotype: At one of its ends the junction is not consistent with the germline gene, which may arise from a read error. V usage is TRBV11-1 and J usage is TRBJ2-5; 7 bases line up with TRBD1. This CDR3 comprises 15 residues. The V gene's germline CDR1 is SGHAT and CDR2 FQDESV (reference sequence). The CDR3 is CASSLDRNRGETQYF. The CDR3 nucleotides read TGCGCCAGCAGCCTGGACAGGAATAGGGGAGAGACCCAGTACTTC.

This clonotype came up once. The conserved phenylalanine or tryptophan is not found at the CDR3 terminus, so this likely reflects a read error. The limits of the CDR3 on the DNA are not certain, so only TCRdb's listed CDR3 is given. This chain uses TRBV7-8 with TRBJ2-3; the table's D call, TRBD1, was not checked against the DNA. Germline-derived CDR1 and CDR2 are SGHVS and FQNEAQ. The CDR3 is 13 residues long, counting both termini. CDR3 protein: CASSVGGQNTDTQ.

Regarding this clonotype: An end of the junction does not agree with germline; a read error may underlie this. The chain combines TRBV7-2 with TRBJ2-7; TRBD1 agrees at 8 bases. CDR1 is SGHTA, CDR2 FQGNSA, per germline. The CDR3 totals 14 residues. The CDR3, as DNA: TGTGCCAGCAGCTTCCCAGGGGGCGCCGACGAGCACTACTTC. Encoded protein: CASSFPGGADEHYF.

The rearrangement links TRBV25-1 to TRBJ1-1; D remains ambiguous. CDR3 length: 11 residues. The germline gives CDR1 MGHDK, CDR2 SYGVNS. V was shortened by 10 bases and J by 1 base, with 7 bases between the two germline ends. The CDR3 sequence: CATKGNTEAFF. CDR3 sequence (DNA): TGTGCCACCAAGGGGAACACTGAAGCTTTCTTT.

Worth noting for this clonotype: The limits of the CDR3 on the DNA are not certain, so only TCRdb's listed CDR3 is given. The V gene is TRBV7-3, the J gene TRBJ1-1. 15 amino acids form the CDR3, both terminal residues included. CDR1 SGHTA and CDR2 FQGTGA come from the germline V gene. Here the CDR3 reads CASSLVVTSSTSGFF.

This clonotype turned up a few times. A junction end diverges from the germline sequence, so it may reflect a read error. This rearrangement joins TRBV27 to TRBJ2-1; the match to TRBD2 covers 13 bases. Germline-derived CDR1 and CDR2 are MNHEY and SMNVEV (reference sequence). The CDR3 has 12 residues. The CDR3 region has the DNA TGTGCCAGCAGGGGACTAGCGGGAAGTCTGTCCTTC. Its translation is CASRGLAGSLSF.

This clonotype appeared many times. As DNA, the CDR3 is TGTGCCAGCAGCTTAGGTCGGACAGATACGCAGTATTTT. As protein: CASSLGRTDTQYF. The chain recombines TRBV11-3 with TRBJ2-3; D not certain. The ends were cut back, 1 base at V and 3 bases at J, with 5 bases in the middle. The CDR3 runs 13 residues. CDR1 and CDR2 (germline): SGHNT, YENEEA.

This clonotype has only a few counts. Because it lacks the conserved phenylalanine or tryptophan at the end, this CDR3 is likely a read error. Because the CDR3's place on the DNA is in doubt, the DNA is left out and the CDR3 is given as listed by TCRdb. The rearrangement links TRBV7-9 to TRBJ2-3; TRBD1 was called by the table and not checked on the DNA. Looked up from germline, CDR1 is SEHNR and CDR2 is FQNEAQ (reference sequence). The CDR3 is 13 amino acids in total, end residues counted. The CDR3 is CASSYERSGASDE.

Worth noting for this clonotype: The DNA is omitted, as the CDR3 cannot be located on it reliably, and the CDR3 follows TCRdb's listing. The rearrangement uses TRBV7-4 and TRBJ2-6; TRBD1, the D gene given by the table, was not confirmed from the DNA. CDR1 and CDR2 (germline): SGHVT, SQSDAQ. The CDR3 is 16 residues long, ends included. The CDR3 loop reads CASSVLGGLAQAPLTF.

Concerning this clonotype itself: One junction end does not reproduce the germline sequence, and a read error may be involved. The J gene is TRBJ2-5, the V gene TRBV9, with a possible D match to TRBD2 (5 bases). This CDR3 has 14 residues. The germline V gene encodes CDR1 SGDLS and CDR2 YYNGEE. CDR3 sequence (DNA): TGTGCCACCAGCAGAGGGTTGGCTCCTGAAACCCACAACTTC. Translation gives CATSRGLAPETHNF.

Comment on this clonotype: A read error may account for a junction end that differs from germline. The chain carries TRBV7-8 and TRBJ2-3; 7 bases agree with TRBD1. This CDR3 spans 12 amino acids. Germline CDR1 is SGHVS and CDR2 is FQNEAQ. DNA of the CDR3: TGTGCCAGCAGCTTTCATCCAGACGGGACAGCTTTT. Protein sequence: CASSFHPDGTAF.

CDR3 sequence (DNA): TGTGCCAGCAGCGTAGGTTCCGATACGCAGCACTTTCACTTT. It is translated as CASSVGSDTQHFHF. The rearrangement uses TRBV9 and TRBJ1-6; no clear D gene. V was trimmed by 0 bases and J by 19 bases, leaving 20 bases between them. CDR1 SGDLS and CDR2 YYNGEE come from the germline V gene. The CDR3 has 14 amino acids.

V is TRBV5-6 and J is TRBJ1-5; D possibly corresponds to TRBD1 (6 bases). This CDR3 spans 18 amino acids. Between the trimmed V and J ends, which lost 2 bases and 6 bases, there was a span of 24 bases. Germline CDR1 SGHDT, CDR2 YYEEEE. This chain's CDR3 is CASSLRITGGTGIQPQHF. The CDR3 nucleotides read TGTGCCAGCAGCTTAAGGATTACGGGGGGCACTGGAATTCAGCCCCAGCATTTT. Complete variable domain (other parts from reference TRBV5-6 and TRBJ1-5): DAGVTQSPTHLIKTRGQQVTLRCSPKSGHDTVSWYQQALGQGPQFIFQYYEEEERQRGNFPDRFSGHQFPNYSSELNVNALLLGDSALYLCASSLRITGGTGIQPQHFGDGTRLSIL.

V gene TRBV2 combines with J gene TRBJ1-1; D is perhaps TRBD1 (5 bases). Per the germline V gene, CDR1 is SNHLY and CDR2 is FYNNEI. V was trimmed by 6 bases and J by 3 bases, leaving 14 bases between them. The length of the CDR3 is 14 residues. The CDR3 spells CASSPRVGYTEAFF. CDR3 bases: TGTGCCAGCAGCCCCAGGGTGGGCTACACTGAAGCTTTCTTT.

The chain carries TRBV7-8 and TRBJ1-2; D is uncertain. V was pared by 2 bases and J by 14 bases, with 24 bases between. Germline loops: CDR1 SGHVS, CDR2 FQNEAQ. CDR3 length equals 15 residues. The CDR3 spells CASSLSSGRTDTQTF. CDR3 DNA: TGTGCCAGCAGCTTAAGTAGCGGGAGAACAGATACGCAGACCTTC.

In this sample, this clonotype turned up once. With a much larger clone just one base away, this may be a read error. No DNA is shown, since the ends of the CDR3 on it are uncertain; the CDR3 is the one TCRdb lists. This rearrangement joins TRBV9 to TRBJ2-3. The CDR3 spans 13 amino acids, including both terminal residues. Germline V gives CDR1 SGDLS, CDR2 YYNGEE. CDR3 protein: CASSDGSETQYFF.

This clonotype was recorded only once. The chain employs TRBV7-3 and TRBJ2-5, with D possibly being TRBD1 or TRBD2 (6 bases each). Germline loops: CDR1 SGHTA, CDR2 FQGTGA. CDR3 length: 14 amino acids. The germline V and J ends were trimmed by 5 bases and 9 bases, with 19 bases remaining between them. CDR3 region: CASSVEGVGEAQYF. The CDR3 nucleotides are TGTGCCAGCAGCGTAGAGGGGGTCGGGGAGGCCCAGTACTTC.

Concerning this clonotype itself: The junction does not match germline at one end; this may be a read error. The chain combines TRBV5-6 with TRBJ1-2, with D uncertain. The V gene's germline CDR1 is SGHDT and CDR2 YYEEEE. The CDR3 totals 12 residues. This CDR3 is CASSLARVGYTF. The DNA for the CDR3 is TGTGCCAGCAGTTTGGCCAGAGTTGGCTACACCTTC.

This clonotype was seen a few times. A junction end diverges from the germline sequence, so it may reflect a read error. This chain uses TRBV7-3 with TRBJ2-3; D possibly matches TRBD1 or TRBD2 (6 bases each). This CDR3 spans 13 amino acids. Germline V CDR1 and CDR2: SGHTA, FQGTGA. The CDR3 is CASGDGGNGTEYF. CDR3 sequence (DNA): TGTGCCAGCGGGGACGGGGGCAACGGTACGGAGTATTTC.

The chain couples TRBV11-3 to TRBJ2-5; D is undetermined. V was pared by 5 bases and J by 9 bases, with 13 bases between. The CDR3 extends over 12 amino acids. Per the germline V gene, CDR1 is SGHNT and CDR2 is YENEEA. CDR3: CASSGDLKAQYF. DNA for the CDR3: TGTGCCAGCAGCGGGGATCTGAAAGCCCAGTACTTC.

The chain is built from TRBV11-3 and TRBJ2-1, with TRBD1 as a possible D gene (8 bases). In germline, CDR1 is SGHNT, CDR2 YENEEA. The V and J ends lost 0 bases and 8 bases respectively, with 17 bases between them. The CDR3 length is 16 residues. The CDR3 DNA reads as TGTGCCAGCAGCTTAGAAAGAACAGGGGGGGGCGATGAGCAGTTCTTC. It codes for CASSLERTGGGDEQFF.

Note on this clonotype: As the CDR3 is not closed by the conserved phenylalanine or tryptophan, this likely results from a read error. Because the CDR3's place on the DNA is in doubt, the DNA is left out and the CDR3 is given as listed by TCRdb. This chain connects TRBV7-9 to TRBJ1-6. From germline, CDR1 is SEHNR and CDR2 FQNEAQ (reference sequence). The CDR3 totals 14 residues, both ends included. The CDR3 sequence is CASSFHRSGGPLQL.